These 14 T cell receptor beta chains share one sample of origin, sequenced in a study of STAT5B mutations in CD4+ large granular lymphocyte leukemia. The data were produced by immunoSEQ multiplex PCR, yet TCRdb's version contains in-frame clones alone and is incomplete. The sample contains around 32,000 clones, approximately 79% of which appear only once. The sequenced sample was CD4+ T cells from blood buffy coats. The receptors shown here come from a human donor in good health.

This chain connects TRBV6-4 to TRBJ1-2; no clear D gene. The CDR3 is 13 residues long. CDR1 and CDR2 from the germline V gene are MRHNA and SNTAGT. V lost 4 bases and J lost 8, with 14 bases in between. The CDR3 region has the DNA TGTGCCAGCAGTGCGCTCCTAGGAGGCGGCTACACCTTC. Translating it yields CASSALLGGGYTF.

The chain carries TRBV7-2 and TRBJ2-2, with a weak D call TRBD2 (6 bases). V lost 5 bases to trimming and J lost 2 bases, with 15 bases between them. This CDR3 has 16 amino acids. Germline lookup yields CDR1 SGHTA and CDR2 FQGNSA. The CDR3 coding sequence is TGTGCCAGCAGCCGAGCTGGGGGGACCAACACCGGGGAGCTGTTTTTT. It specifies CASSRAGGTNTGELFF.

This clone was counted only a few times. The chain links TRBV5-1 to TRBJ1-3; D perhaps matches TRBD1 (5 bases). CDR1 is SGHRS and CDR2 is YFSETQ in the germline V gene. The CDR3 spans 17 residues. Trimming removed 2 bases at V and 1 base at J, with 16 bases between. In DNA, the CDR3 is TGCGCCAGCAGCTTTCAGGGCGGAGGTTTGTCTGGAAACACCATATATTTT. Translating gives CASSFQGGGLSGNTIYF.

V gene TRBV18 combines with J gene TRBJ1-1; D may be TRBD1 (6 bases). The CDR3 length is 13 residues. The V gene's germline CDR1 is KGHSH and CDR2 LQKENI. The V end was cut by 3 bases, the J end by 6 bases, with 11 bases between. The CDR3 here is CASSPRGQAEAFF. The CDR3 coding sequence is TGTGCCAGCTCACCCAGGGGACAAGCTGAAGCTTTCTTT.

In this sample, this clone turned up a few times. The chain carries TRBV4-3 and TRBJ1-2; D unclear. Trimming stripped 0 bases from V and 0 bases from J, with 11 bases between. The CDR3 is made up of 16 amino acids. Germline loops: CDR1 LGHNA, CDR2 YSLEER. CDR3 protein: CASSQDRQIPNYGYTF. CDR3 DNA sequence: TGCGCCAGCAGCCAAGATCGGCAGATTCCTAACTATGGCTACACCTTC.

CDR3 coding DNA: TGTGCCAGCAGTGAAAGCCCGGGATCTTTTTACGAGCAGTACTTC. Translation gives CASSESPGSFYEQYF. The J gene is TRBJ2-7, the V gene TRBV6-1; D possibly corresponds to TRBD2 (5 bases). CDR1 and CDR2 from the germline V gene are MNHNS and SASEGT. V was pared by 2 bases and J by 4 bases, with 15 bases between. The CDR3 loop spans 15 amino acids.

The J gene is TRBJ2-2, the V gene TRBV7-2; D not certain. In germline, CDR1 is SGHTA, CDR2 FQGNSA. Trimming left V 3 bases short and J 3 bases short, with 5 bases between. This CDR3 comprises 13 residues. The CDR3 DNA sequence: TGTGCCAGCAGCTTTACCCACACCGGGGAGCTGTTTTTT. This sequence encodes CASSFTHTGELFF.

The chain combines TRBV28 with TRBJ2-1; 9 positions match TRBD1. The CDR3 length is 17 residues. Germline assignment: CDR1 MDHEN and CDR2 SYDVKM. The J segment lost 5 bases and the V segment lost 5 bases, leaving 13 bases of the junction unmatched. The CDR3 DNA follows: TGTGCCAGCAGTCCCCCCACCGGGACAGGGCGGCACAATGAGCAGTTCTTC. Protein sequence: CASSPPTGTGRHNEQFF. Drawing the rest from reference TRBV28 and TRBJ2-1, the complete variable domain is DVKVTQSSRYLVKRTGEKVFLECVQDMDHENMFWYRQDPGLGLRLIYFSYDVKMKEKGDIPEGYSVSREKKERFSLILESASTNQTSMYLCASSPPTGTGRHNEQFFGPGTRLTVL.

This clone was recorded once. The chain recombines TRBV19 with TRBJ1-5; D gene uncertain. The CDR3 totals 14 residues. Trimming shortened V by 5 bases and J by 3 bases, and 11 bases separated the two germline ends. Germline V CDR1 and CDR2: LNHDA, SQIVND (reference sequence). Here the CDR3 reads CASSQREVNQPQHF. In nucleotides, the CDR3 is TGTGCCAGTAGTCAAAGGGAAGTCAATCAGCCCCAGCATTTT.

The genes are TRBV19 and TRBJ2-2; D uncertain. Looked up from germline, CDR1 is LNHDA and CDR2 is SQIVND (reference sequence). The CDR3 covers 13 residues. V lost 4 bases and J lost 8, with 11 bases in between. CDR3 DNA sequence: TGTGCCAGTAGTACCTCTACGCCTGGGGAGCTGTTTTTT. Amino acid sequence: CASSTSTPGELFF.

The rearrangement uses TRBV15 and TRBJ2-3; D gene uncertain. V was pared by 0 bases and J by 5 bases, with 9 bases between. Per the germline V gene, CDR1 is LNHNV and CDR2 is YYDKDF (reference sequence). This CDR3 region has 14 residues. CDR3 sequence (DNA): TGTGCCACCAGCAGAGATTTTCCAGGAGATACGCAGTATTTT. It codes for CATSRDFPGDTQYF.

J is TRBJ2-1 and V is TRBV10-3, with 9 positions matching TRBD1. The CDR3 contains 16 residues. CDR1 is ENHRY and CDR2 is SYGVKD in the germline V gene. The junction had 9 bases not matched to a gene; V was cut back by 2 bases and J by 7 bases. In DNA form, the CDR3 reads TGTGCCATCAGTGAGCCGGGACAGGGACGTGGTAATGAGCAGTTCTTC. Amino acids: CAISEPGQGRGNEQFF.

The chain recombines TRBV4-2 with TRBJ2-1; D uncertain. CDR3 size: 18 residues. Germline CDR1 reads LGHNA; CDR2 reads YNFKEQ. The V gene lost 3 bases and the J gene lost 0 bases, with 18 bases spanning the gap. As DNA, the CDR3 is TGTGCCAGCAGCCAGGGTTCGTTAGGTGGGGACTCCTACAATGAGCAGTTCTTC. This gives the protein CASSQGSLGGDSYNEQFF.

CDR3 nucleotides: TGTGCCAGCAGCTTAGCGAGGAGGGGGCGTGACCAAAACATTCAGTACTTC. It yields the protein CASSLARRGRDQNIQYF. The V and J genes are TRBV11-1 and TRBJ2-4; possibly TRBD1 for D (7 bases). The V end was cut by 0 bases, the J end by 5 bases, with 17 bases between. CDR1 is SGHAT, CDR2 FQDESV, per germline (reference sequence). CDR3 length: 17 residues.